Following are 18 T cell receptor beta chains from one sample sequenced in a study of blood T cells in healthy people across ages. Sample-barcoded 5' priming and a J-beta primer mix drove a second PCR of 7 to 11 cycles. TCRdb re-called the 5' RACE reads through MiXCR, storing one row per CDR3 protein. Of approximately 1.5 million distinct CDR3 sequences listed, roughly 43% were seen once; the top ten hold around 4%. Sequences were obtained from blood. Receptors originate from a woman younger than 30 in good health.

This clonotype was recorded a few times. The chain joins TRBV6-2 or TRBV6-3 to TRBJ2-1; D call uncertain. V lost 9 bases, J lost 0 bases, and 6 bases lay in between. The CDR3 length is 12 residues. Germline CDR1 is MNHEY and CDR2 is SVGEGT. This CDR3 is CASCSSYNEQFF. DNA for the CDR3: TGTGCCAGTTGTAGCTCCTACAATGAGCAGTTCTTC.

The chain links TRBV21-1 to TRBJ2-7; TRBD1, the table's D call, lacks a check against the DNA. TRBV21-1 is termed a pseudogene. The CDR3 is 16 amino acids. The CDR3 DNA follows: TGTGCCAGCAGCAAAGCGCCCTTGGGCGGGGCCTACGAGCAGTACTTC. This encodes CASSKAPLGGAYEQYF.

The chain employs TRBV4-1 and TRBJ2-7; unclear D gene. Per the germline V gene, CDR1 is MGHRA and CDR2 is YSYEKL. Trimming left V 6 bases short and J 0 bases short, with 21 bases between. This CDR3 is 17 amino acids long. The CDR3 here is CASRPVEDVSSSYEQYF. CDR3 in DNA: TGCGCCAGCAGACCCGTCGAGGACGTAAGTAGCTCCTACGAGCAGTACTTC.

The sample holds many counts of this clonotype. The genes are TRBV28 and TRBJ2-7; no definite D call. Germline assignment: CDR1 MDHEN and CDR2 SYDVKM. This CDR3 spans 13 amino acids. V was shortened by 1 base and J by 1 base, with 5 bases between the two germline ends. The CDR3 loop is CASSLYQSYEQYF. CDR3 DNA: TGTGCCAGCAGTTTATATCAGTCCTACGAGCAGTACTTC.

The chain combines TRBV6-4 with TRBJ2-7; 12 bases map to TRBD2. The germline V gene encodes CDR1 MRHNA and CDR2 SNTAGT. The CDR3 extends over 13 amino acids. The V segment lost 5 bases and the J segment 6 bases; nucleotides outside the gene matches: 2. The CDR3 DNA follows: TGTGCCAGCAGTTCACTAGCGGGAGGCGAGCAGTACTTC. Amino acids: CASSSLAGGEQYF.

This clonotype was seen more than once but under ten times. The chain links TRBV24-1 to TRBJ2-1; the D gene is possibly TRBD2 (5 bases). Germline V gene lookup returns CDR1 KGHDR and CDR2 SFDVKD. This CDR3 is 14 amino acids long. Between the trimmed V and J ends, which lost 4 bases and 3 bases, there was a span of 9 bases. CDR3 in amino acids: CATSEADYYNEQFF. In DNA form, the CDR3 reads TGTGCCACCAGTGAGGCCGACTACTACAATGAGCAGTTCTTC.

The gene calls are TRBV7-9 and TRBJ2-1; 8 nucleotides agree with TRBD2. This CDR3 is 16 amino acids long. Trimming at V came to 1 base and at J to 13 bases, leaving 15 bases not matched to a gene. Germline assignment: CDR1 SEHNR and CDR2 FQNEAQ (reference sequence). The DNA of the CDR3 is TGTGCCAGCAGCTTAGGCGGCGGGGGGCGATTTTATCGACAGTTCTTC. Amino acids: CASSLGGGGRFYRQFF.

The rearrangement links TRBV12-3 or TRBV12-4 to TRBJ1-1, with TRBD1 matching 9 bases. V dropped 3 bases and J dropped 7; count of bases not matched to a gene: 12. CDR3 length equals 16 residues. This chain's CDR3 is CASSFPTGTGTSEAFF. The CDR3 DNA follows: TGTGCCAGCAGTTTCCCCACCGGGACAGGGACTAGTGAAGCTTTCTTT.

This clonotype was detected a few times. The chain carries TRBV30 and TRBJ1-1, with D possibly matching TRBD1 (6 bases). The germline V gene has CDR1 GTSNPN and CDR2 SVGIG (reference sequence). The CDR3 totals 12 residues. V gave up 8 bases and J gave up 5 bases, with 15 bases separating them. CDR3: CARTGTGTEAFF. The DNA of the CDR3 is TGTGCCCGCACAGGGACGGGGACTGAAGCTTTCTTT.

The chain is built from TRBV20-1 and TRBJ2-1; D remains ambiguous. CDR1 DFQATT and CDR2 SNEGSKA come from the germline V gene (reference sequence). The CDR3 has 15 residues. The V and J ends lost 1 base and 6 bases respectively, with 16 bases between them. CDR3: CSARVSQTVGNEQFF. The CDR3 nucleotides are TGCAGTGCTAGAGTGTCGCAGACCGTTGGCAATGAGCAGTTCTTC.

The chain is built from TRBV27 and TRBJ1-5; D ambiguous. The CDR3 consists of 15 residues. V was shortened by 0 bases and J by 7 bases, with 13 bases between the two germline ends. CDR1 and CDR2 (germline): MNHEY, SMNVEV (reference sequence). The CDR3 here is CASSLSAGTKQPQHF. CDR3 DNA sequence: TGTGCCAGCAGTTTATCTGCAGGCACAAAACAGCCCCAGCATTTT.

The sample holds many counts of this clonotype. The chain combines TRBV25-1 with TRBJ1-5; D gene ambiguous. The CDR3 is 13 residues long. Trimming removed 4 bases from V and 2 bases from J, with 6 bases in between. In germline, CDR1 is MGHDK, CDR2 SYGVNS. The CDR3 loop is CASSGQGNQPQHF. In DNA, the CDR3 is TGTGCCAGCAGTGGGCAGGGCAATCAGCCCCAGCATTTT.

In DNA, the CDR3 is TGTGCCAGCAGCCGCCGGACGGGGAGGTTTAAGGGGGCCAACACAGATACGCAGTATTTT. Translating gives CASSRRTGRFKGANTDTQYF. The V call is TRBV3-1, the J call TRBJ2-3, with a weak D call TRBD1 (7 bases). V was shortened by 4 bases and J by 2 bases, with 28 bases between the two germline ends. This CDR3 has 20 residues. Germline CDR1 and CDR2: LGHDT and YNNKEL (reference sequence).

This chain links TRBV4-1 with TRBJ2-1; 11 nucleotides agree with TRBD2. From germline, CDR1 is MGHRA and CDR2 YSYEKL. The CDR3 is 15 amino acids. J gave up 8 bases and V 5 bases, and 8 bases lay outside the gene matches. The CDR3 DNA reads as TGCGCCAGCAGCAGGCTAGCGGGAGGCTGGGATGAGCAGTTCTTC. Translation: CASSRLAGGWDEQFF.

The chain links TRBV7-3 to TRBJ1-2; the match to TRBD1 covers 8 bases. With 5 bases clipped from V and 4 bases from J, the junction kept 6 bases outside the gene matches. The germline CDR1 and CDR2 sequences are SGHTA and FQGTGA. This CDR3 is built from 14 residues. This CDR3 is CASSTGGTGYGYTF. The CDR3 bases are TGTGCCAGCAGCACAGGGGGTACAGGCTATGGCTACACCTTC.

V and J are TRBV14 and TRBJ1-1; no firm D call. This CDR3 has 13 residues. Trimming pared 2 bases from V and 7 bases from J, leaving 11 bases between. Germline values: CDR1 SGHDN, CDR2 FVKESK. The CDR3 here is CASSQWISGEAFF. Here the CDR3 DNA reads TGTGCCAGCAGCCAATGGATCTCGGGTGAAGCTTTCTTT.

Comments on this clonotype: The junction shows a germline mismatch at one end, possibly a read error. This chain's CDR3 is CASSVAFGLDGNGQFF. The CDR3, as DNA: TGTGCCAGCAGCGTAGCCTTCGGACTAGATGGCAATGGGCAGTTCTTC. The chain recombines TRBV9 with TRBJ2-1; 7 bases agree with TRBD2. The germline CDR1 and CDR2 sequences are SGDLS and YYNGEE. The CDR3 totals 16 residues.

CDR3 residues: CSAGPTGGVGGYTF. In DNA, the CDR3 is TGCAGCGCTGGTCCGACAGGAGGAGTGGGTGGCTACACCTTC. The V and J genes are TRBV29-1 and TRBJ1-2, with D perhaps matching TRBD1 (6 bases). Between the trimmed V and J ends, which lost 7 bases and 7 bases, there was a span of 22 bases. There are 14 residues in the CDR3. Germline V gene data show CDR1 as SQVTM and CDR2 as ANQGSEA.